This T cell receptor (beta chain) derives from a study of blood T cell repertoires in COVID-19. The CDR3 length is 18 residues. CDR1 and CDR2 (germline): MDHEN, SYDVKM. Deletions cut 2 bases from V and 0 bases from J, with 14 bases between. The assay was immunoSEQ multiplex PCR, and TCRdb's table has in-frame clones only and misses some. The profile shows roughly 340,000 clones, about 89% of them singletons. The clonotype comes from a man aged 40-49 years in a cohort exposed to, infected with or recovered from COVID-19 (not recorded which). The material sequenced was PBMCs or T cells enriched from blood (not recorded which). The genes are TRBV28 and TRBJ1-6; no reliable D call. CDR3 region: CASSLPPGSLSYNSPLHF. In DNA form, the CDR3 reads TGTGCCAGCAGTTTACCCCCAGGAAGCCTCTCCTATAATTCACCCCTCCACTTT.